The 15 T cell receptor beta chains listed next were all sequenced from one sample in a study of blood T cell repertoires in COVID-19. Sequencing used immunoSEQ multiplex PCR; TCRdb keeps in-frame clones, though not all of them. This sample carries around 300,000 clones, around 90% of them seen once, and the ten largest clones take over 5.5%. Sequencing was performed on peripheral blood. The receptors were gathered from a woman in her forties or fifties with COVID-19, enrolled during active disease.

Only one count was recorded for this clone. The chain joins TRBV6-5 to TRBJ1-2; tentative D call: TRBD1 (6 bases). Per the germline V gene, CDR1 is MNHEY and CDR2 is SVGAGI. V was pared by 2 bases and J by 8 bases, with 15 bases between. The length of the CDR3 is 14 residues. CDR3 amino acids: CASSYTFRGGGYTF. CDR3 sequence (DNA): TGTGCCAGCAGTTACACTTTCAGGGGAGGGGGCTACACCTTC.

The chain is built from TRBV3-1 (or the pseudogene TRBV3-2) and TRBJ1-4, with TRBD1 matching over 7 bases. Germline CDR1 reads LGHDT; CDR2 reads YNNKEL (reference sequence). This CDR3 contains 16 residues. J gave up 10 bases and V 1 base, and 12 bases lay outside the gene matches. The CDR3 DNA is TGTGCCAGCAGCCAAGTTCGGGAGGGGGCGATGAGAAAACTGTTTTTT. Its translation: CASSQVREGAMRKLFF.

V and J are TRBV6-6 and TRBJ2-7, with 15 bases that match TRBD2. CDR1 and CDR2 (germline): MNHNY, SVGAGI (reference sequence). The trim removed 10 bases at V and 2 bases at J, leaving 9 bases unmatched. The CDR3 runs to 16 residues. The CDR3 DNA follows: TGTGCCACCGCCGGGACTAGCGGGGGGCGGACCTACGAGCAGTACTTC. It is translated as CATAGTSGGRTYEQYF.

In this sample, this clone turned up once. The chain links TRBV27 to TRBJ1-1; 7 nucleotides line up with TRBD1. V gave up 5 bases and J gave up 4 bases; unmatched junction bases: 7. The CDR3 spans 14 residues. CDR1 MNHEY and CDR2 SMNVEV come from the germline V gene (reference sequence). DNA of the CDR3: TGTGCCAGCAGTGGCAGGACAGGAGGCACTGAAGCTTTCTTT. Its translation: CASSGRTGGTEAFF.

The chain couples TRBV29-1 to TRBJ2-7; the D gene is possibly TRBD1 (5 bases). The CDR3 has 14 amino acids. Deletions cut 6 bases from V and 1 base from J, with 16 bases between. Germline V gives CDR1 SQVTM, CDR2 ANQGSEA. CDR3 protein: CSVIDSKRSYEQYF. The CDR3 DNA sequence: TGCAGCGTGATAGACAGTAAACGTTCCTACGAGCAGTACTTC.

The rearrangement uses TRBV4-3 and TRBJ1-2; no clear D. Germline V lookup: CDR1 LGHNA, CDR2 YSLEER. The ends were cut back, 0 bases at V and 0 bases at J, with 8 bases in the middle. The CDR3 is 15 residues long. The DNA of the CDR3 is TGCGCCAGCAGCCAAGATCTTACGGCTAACTATGGCTACACCTTC. Translation: CASSQDLTANYGYTF.

This clone occurred many times. The chain links TRBV2 to TRBJ2-7; D is unresolved. V was pared by 10 bases and J by 1 base, with 14 bases between. The CDR3 loop spans 13 amino acids. Germline V CDR1 and CDR2: SNHLY, FYNNEI. This chain's CDR3 is CATSYVLSYEQYF. As DNA, the CDR3 is TGTGCCACCTCCTACGTCCTGTCCTACGAGCAGTACTTC.

V gene TRBV18 combines with J gene TRBJ1-4; 10 bases match TRBD1. With 3 bases clipped from V and 8 bases from J, the junction kept 6 bases outside the gene matches. Germline assignment: CDR1 KGHSH and CDR2 LQKENI. The length of the CDR3 is 15 residues. The CDR3 loop is CASSPPGQGYEKLFF. As DNA, the CDR3 is TGTGCCAGCTCACCCCCGGGACAGGGGTACGAAAAACTGTTTTTT.

V usage is TRBV5-6 and J usage is TRBJ2-1, with 8 positions matching TRBD2. CDR1 is SGHDT and CDR2 is YYEEEE in the germline V gene. After removal of 1 base from V and 4 bases from J, the junction contained 4 bases not matched to a gene. This CDR3 contains 15 residues. CDR3 bases: TGTGCCAGCAGCTTGCGGCTAGCGGGTTACAATGAGCAGTTCTTC. Its translation is CASSLRLAGYNEQFF.

The chain combines TRBV27 with TRBJ1-2; a weak D match, TRBD1 (5 bases). V lost 5 bases and J lost 3, with 13 bases in between. The CDR3 runs 14 residues. Germline CDR1 is MNHEY and CDR2 is SMNVEV (reference sequence). CDR3 in amino acids: CASSPRRADYGYTF. DNA of the CDR3: TGTGCCAGCAGTCCTCGCAGGGCTGACTATGGCTACACCTTC.

The rearrangement joins TRBV11-2 to TRBJ2-1; TRBD2 aligns across 9 bases. CDR3 length: 16 amino acids. Germline trimming cut 1 base from V and 8 bases from J; bases unmatched to any gene: 9. Germline assignment: CDR1 SGHAT and CDR2 FQNNGV. The CDR3 loop reads CASSLVAGGPRDEQFF. CDR3 nucleotides: TGTGCCAGCAGCTTAGTTGCGGGAGGGCCTAGGGATGAGCAGTTCTTC.

This chain connects TRBV3-1 (or the pseudogene TRBV3-2) to TRBJ1-5; D is undetermined. CDR3 length: 13 amino acids. Germline V gene sequence: CDR1 LGHDT, CDR2 YNNKEL (reference sequence). The V gene lost 3 bases and the J gene lost 6 bases, with 9 bases spanning the gap. This chain's CDR3 is CASSQTELQPQHF. The CDR3 DNA reads as TGTGCCAGCAGCCAGACGGAGCTTCAGCCCCAGCATTTT.

The rearrangement uses TRBV9 and TRBJ2-3; 9 bases are a match to TRBD2. This CDR3 comprises 16 residues. After removal of 0 bases from V and 3 bases from J, the junction contained 5 bases not matched to a gene. The germline V gene has CDR1 SGDLS and CDR2 YYNGEE. DNA of the CDR3: TGTGCCAGCAGCGTAGAGGTTAGCGGGAGTACAGATACGCAGTATTTT. Translating gives CASSVEVSGSTDTQYF.

This clone was seen a few times. The chain recombines TRBV5-1 with TRBJ2-5; TRBD1 aligns across 7 bases. J was trimmed by 4 bases and V by 4 bases; bases with no gene match: 1. In germline, CDR1 is SGHRS, CDR2 YFSETQ. CDR3 size: 12 residues. For the CDR3, the DNA is TGCGCCAGCAGCCGACAGGGAGAGACCCAGTACTTC. This encodes CASSRQGETQYF.

The chain combines TRBV30 with TRBJ1-2, with 8 bases that match TRBD1. CDR3 size: 16 residues. CDR1 GTSNPN and CDR2 SVGIG come from the germline V gene (reference sequence). The J segment lost 4 bases and the V segment lost 0 bases, leaving 10 bases of the junction unmatched. The CDR3 sequence: CAWSVTKDRVPYGYTF. For the CDR3, the DNA is TGTGCCTGGAGTGTAACCAAGGACAGGGTCCCCTATGGCTACACCTTC.